These 19 T cell receptor beta chains originate from one sample sequenced in a study of control samples from healthy donors and cancer patients. TCRdb keeps only in-frame clones here, not all; method: immunoSEQ multiplex PCR. The sample consists of about 99,000 clones, approximately 90% of them appearing once. The sequenced sample was PBMCs. The source is a man between 60 and 75 years old with lung cancer.

The V and J genes are TRBV5-1 and TRBJ2-7; 10 nucleotides align to TRBD1. There are 15 residues in the CDR3. Germline V CDR1 and CDR2: SGHRS, YFSETQ. Losses at the gene ends were 4 bases for V and 3 bases for J; bases not matched to a gene: 7. CDR3 DNA: TGCGCCAGCAGCGTGGGACAGGGGAATATCTACGAGCAGTACGTC. Translation: CASSVGQGNIYEQYV.

The chain joins TRBV11-2 to TRBJ2-3; 9 positions match TRBD2. V lost 2 bases to trimming and J lost 1 base; unmatched junction nucleotides: 4. CDR3 length equals 16 residues. CDR1 and CDR2 from the germline V gene are SGHAT and FQNNGV. The CDR3 DNA reads as TGTGCCAGCAGCTTACGAGCGGGGGGCGGCACAGATACGCAGTATTTT. This sequence encodes CASSLRAGGGTDTQYF.

In the case of this clone: Other DNA sequences in the same sample also yield this CDR3. The chain links TRBV5-1 to TRBJ2-5; TRBD1 is a possible D gene (6 bases). V lost 0 bases, J lost 5 bases, and 8 bases lay in between. Germline CDR1 and CDR2: SGHRS and YFSETQ. The CDR3 has 13 amino acids. CDR3 protein: CASSLGQGETQYF. As DNA, the CDR3 is TGCGCCAGCAGCTTGGGTCAGGGGGAGACCCAGTACTTC.

J is TRBJ1-2 and V is TRBV27; D remains ambiguous. V was shortened by 4 bases and J by 3 bases, with 18 bases between the two germline ends. The CDR3 totals 16 residues. The germline gives CDR1 MNHEY, CDR2 SMNVEV (reference sequence). The DNA for the CDR3 is TGTGCCAGCAGTTCCACACCGGGTTGGGTTGACTATGGCTACACCTTC. Protein sequence: CASSSTPGWVDYGYTF.

The rearrangement links TRBV9 to TRBJ2-5; 9 positions agree with TRBD1. There are 14 residues in the CDR3. After removal of 3 bases from V and 4 bases from J, the junction contained 4 bases not matched to a gene. CDR1 and CDR2 (germline): SGDLS, YYNGEE. This CDR3 is CASSEGGQGETQYF. CDR3 DNA sequence: TGTGCCAGCAGCGAGGGGGGACAGGGAGAGACCCAGTACTTC.

The chain joins TRBV14 to TRBJ2-1; D not resolved. Germline V gives CDR1 SGHDN, CDR2 FVKESK. Trimming shortened V by 6 bases and J by 5 bases, and 14 bases separated the two germline ends. The CDR3 is made up of 14 amino acids. CDR3 sequence: CASSRPGLNNEQFF. In DNA form, the CDR3 reads TGTGCCAGCAGTCGTCCCGGATTAAACAATGAGCAGTTCTTC. The full variable domain, its missing parts supplied by reference TRBV14 and TRBJ2-1, is EAGVTQFPSHSVIEKGQTVTLRCDPISGHDNLYWYRRVMGKEIKFLLHFVKESKQDESGMPNNRFLAERTGGTYSTLKVQPAELEDSGVYFCASSRPGLNNEQFFGPGTRLTVL.

This clone was seen many times. This chain links TRBV7-6 with TRBJ2-7; TRBD2 is a possible D gene (6 bases). In germline, CDR1 is SGHVS, CDR2 FNYEAQ. Trimming left V 1 base short and J 0 bases short, with 19 bases between. This CDR3 spans 18 amino acids. The CDR3 bases are TGTGCCAGCAGCTTAGTTGAGGGACGGCGGGGCGCCTCCTACGAGCAGTACTTC. It yields the protein CASSLVEGRRGASYEQYF.

This rearrangement joins TRBV11-3 to TRBJ1-4, with unresolved D. The CDR3 loop spans 14 amino acids. V lost 0 bases, J lost 5 bases, and 7 bases lay in between. Germline V gene data show CDR1 as SGHNT and CDR2 as YENEEA. CDR3 bases: TGTGCCAGCAGCTTAGAAGGGATGAATGAAAAACTGTTTTTT. Its protein product is CASSLEGMNEKLFF.

This clone was seen a handful of times. This rearrangement joins TRBV6-5 to TRBJ1-5; unclear D gene. Trimming removed 10 bases from V and 4 bases from J, with 11 bases in between. CDR1 and CDR2 (germline): MNHEY, SVGAGI. The CDR3 loop spans 12 amino acids. The CDR3 loop reads CATLRKNQPQHF. The CDR3 DNA reads TGTGCCACCCTAAGGAAGAATCAGCCCCAGCATTTT.

This clone was seen only once. The rearrangement joins TRBV18 to TRBJ2-3, with 7 nucleotides matching TRBD2. Germline trimming cut 2 bases from V and 6 bases from J; bases unmatched to any gene: 5. This CDR3 is 14 amino acids long. Per germline, CDR1 KGHSH and CDR2 LQKENI. CDR3 coding DNA: TGTGCCAGCTCACCAACAAGCGGGGAGGATACGCAGTATTTT. Translation: CASSPTSGEDTQYF. The full variable domain, rest sourced from reference TRBV18 and TRBJ2-3, is NAGVMQNPRHLVRRRGQEARLRCSPMKGHSHVYWYRQLPEEGLKFMVYLQKENIIDESGMPKERFSAEFPKEGPSILRIQQVVRGDSAAYFCASSPTSGEDTQYFGPGTRLTVL.

This clone appeared a few times. The chain carries TRBV12-5 and TRBJ2-4, with 8 bases identical to TRBD1. V lost 2 bases, J lost 1 base, and 13 bases stayed unmatched. The CDR3 contains 19 residues. The germline V gene has CDR1 LGHNT and CDR2 FRNRAP. CDR3 DNA sequence: TGTGCTAGTGGTTTGACACAAGATGGACAGGGCTTCGCCAAAAACATTCAGTACTTC. It encodes CASGLTQDGQGFAKNIQYF.

The rearrangement uses TRBV6-5 and TRBJ2-3; tentatively, D is TRBD1 (6 bases). Trimming cost V 5 bases and J 6 bases, with 18 bases left between them. CDR1 is MNHEY and CDR2 is SVGAGI in the germline V gene. The CDR3 is 15 residues long. The CDR3 DNA follows: TGTGCCAGCAGTCGTTCAGGGGCGAGGTCGGATACGCAGTATTTT. This translates into CASSRSGARSDTQYF.

The chain is built from TRBV29-1 and TRBJ2-2, with 7 positions matching TRBD1. This CDR3 contains 14 residues. Germline lookup yields CDR1 SQVTM and CDR2 ANQGSEA. CDR3 sequence reads: CSFRGPGDTGELFF. CDR3 coding DNA: TGCAGTTTTAGGGGGCCCGGCGACACCGGGGAGCTGTTTTTT.

The chain has TRBV6-6 and TRBJ1-4; 8 bases map to TRBD1. The ends lost 5 bases at V and 3 bases at J; junction bases unmatched: 11. The CDR3 contains 17 residues. CDR1 and CDR2 (germline): MNHNY, SVGAGI (reference sequence). This CDR3 reads CASSPPGQALANEKLFF. CDR3 DNA: TGTGCCAGCAGTCCCCCGGGACAGGCCCTGGCTAATGAAAAACTGTTTTTT.

This clone was observed a handful of times. This rearrangement joins TRBV9 to TRBJ1-2, with 8 bases matching TRBD1. CDR3 length equals 16 residues. J lost 2 bases, V lost 2 bases, and 8 bases had no gene match. Germline CDR1 SGDLS, CDR2 YYNGEE. As DNA, the CDR3 is TGTGCCAGCAGCGTCGAGACAGGGGACGTCAACTATGGCTACACCTTC. Its translation is CASSVETGDVNYGYTF.

This chain links TRBV10-3 with TRBJ1-6; D is unresolved. CDR1 and CDR2 (germline): ENHRY, SYGVKD. The CDR3 contains 12 residues. Trimming left V 0 bases short and J 10 bases short, with 4 bases between. The CDR3 is CAISESGSPLHF. CDR3 sequence (DNA): TGTGCCATCAGTGAGTCTGGATCACCCCTCCACTTT.

V is TRBV5-5 and J is TRBJ2-7; 7 bases match TRBD1. J was trimmed by 4 bases and V by 3 bases; bases with no gene match: 4. Germline V gene data show CDR1 as SGHKS and CDR2 as YYEKEE (reference sequence). The CDR3 spans 13 residues. This CDR3 is CASSWTTGYEQYF. CDR3 sequence (DNA): TGTGCCAGCAGCTGGACGACAGGGTACGAGCAGTACTTC.

Many counts were recorded for this clone. This chain connects TRBV30 to TRBJ1-4; tentative D call: TRBD1 (5 bases). Trimming removed 2 bases at V and 13 bases at J, with 11 bases between. The CDR3 length is 11 residues. Germline-derived CDR1 and CDR2 are GTSNPN and SVGIG (reference sequence). In DNA, the CDR3 is TGTGCCTGGAGTATGAAACAGGCACTGTTTTTT. Translating it yields CAWSMKQALFF.

J is TRBJ2-3 and V is TRBV30; a possible D gene is TRBD2 (6 bases). V lost 5 bases, J lost 4 bases, and 10 bases lay in between. There are 12 residues in the CDR3. CDR1 is GTSNPN, CDR2 SVGIG, per germline (reference sequence). The CDR3 region has the DNA TGTGCCTGGGGAGCGGGCGCAGATACGCAGTATTTT. This sequence encodes CAWGAGADTQYF.